This is a list of T cell receptor beta chains from one sample in a study of T-cell reconstitution after alpha-beta-depleted transplantation in children. TCRdb ran MiXCR on the PCR reads and lists one entry per CDR3 protein. Among about 200,000 distinct CDR3 sequences listed, approximately 6.9% were seen once. The starting material was PBMCs, obtained before TCRalphabeta/CD19-depleted stem cell transplant. The receptors stem from a boy between 2 and 10 years old with acute lymphoblastic leukemia, due to receive a stem cell transplant. Both conserved end residues are part of each CDR3. The D gene is left open where the match is weak. Where a row states a size, it is once, few, many or the class of an expanded clone; other rows omit it.

J gene: TRBJ2-1
clone size: few
V gene: TRBV7-9
D gene: TRBD2
CDR3 protein: CASSPAGGGGAHEQFF
CDR3 DNA: TGTGCCAGCAGCCCCGCAGGTGGCGGGGGGGCACATGAGCAGTTCTTC

J gene: TRBJ2-1
clone size: -
V gene: TRBV7-6
D gene: TRBD2
CDR3 protein: CASSLRGTSGVNEQFF
CDR3 DNA: TGTGCCAGCAGCCTCCGAGGGACTAGCGGGGTCAATGAGCAGTTCTTC

J gene: TRBJ1-4
clone size: few
V gene: TRBV7-2
D gene: -
CDR3 protein: CASSLRGNEKLFF
CDR3 DNA: TGTGCCAGCAGCTTAAGGGGTAATGAAAAACTGTTTTTT

J gene: TRBJ2-7
clone size: many
V gene: TRBV28
D gene: -
CDR3 protein: CASRTEREQYF
CDR3 DNA: TGTGCCAGCAGGACGGAAAGGGAGCAGTACTTC

J gene: TRBJ1-3
clone size: many
V gene: TRBV6-1
D gene: -
CDR3 protein: CASSEATSSSGNTIYF
CDR3 DNA: TGTGCCAGCAGTGAGGCGACTTCCAGCTCTGGAAACACCATATATTTT

J gene: TRBJ2-1
clone size: -
V gene: TRBV12-3/TRBV12-4
D gene: -
CDR3 protein: CASSLSLMGHYNEQFF
CDR3 DNA: TGTGCCAGCAGTTTAAGCCTCATGGGGCACTACAATGAGCAGTTCTTC

J gene: TRBJ2-7
clone size: many
V gene: TRBV6-2/TRBV6-3
D gene: TRBD1
CDR3 protein: CATNGQGHEQYF
CDR3 DNA: TGTGCCACCAATGGACAGGGCCACGAGCAGTACTTC

J gene: TRBJ2-7
clone size: few
V gene: TRBV20-1
D gene: TRBD1
CDR3 protein: CSANDRGPEQYF
CDR3 DNA: TGCAGTGCTAATGATAGGGGGCCCGAGCAGTACTTC

J gene: TRBJ2-2
clone size: few
V gene: TRBV6-2/TRBV6-3
D gene: TRBD2
CDR3 protein: CASSRWLAGGRNTGELFF
CDR3 DNA: TGTGCCAGCAGCCGTTGGCTAGCGGGGGGCCGGAACACCGGGGAGCTGTTTTTT

J gene: TRBJ2-3
clone size: many
V gene: TRBV9
D gene: -
CDR3 protein: CASSGTSTDTQYF
CDR3 DNA: TGTGCCAGCAGCGGGACTAGCACAGATACGCAGTATTTT

J gene: TRBJ1-2
clone size: many
V gene: TRBV14
D gene: -
CDR3 protein: CASSRETRSYGYTF
CDR3 DNA: TGTGCCAGCAGCCGAGAGACCAGAAGCTATGGCTACACCTTC

J gene: TRBJ2-6
clone size: many
V gene: TRBV6-2/TRBV6-3
D gene: -
CDR3 protein: CASSYGPSWRSGANVLTF
CDR3 DNA: TGTGCCAGCAGTTACGGCCCTAGCTGGCGCTCTGGGGCCAACGTCCTGACTTTC

J gene: TRBJ2-5
clone size: many
V gene: TRBV24-1
D gene: -
CDR3 protein: CATSEGGPEETQYF
CDR3 DNA: TGTGCCACCAGTGAGGGGGGACCTGAAGAGACCCAGTACTTC

J gene: TRBJ1-4
clone size: few
V gene: TRBV15
D gene: -
CDR3 protein: CATSRDRGAGNEKLFF
CDR3 DNA: TGTGCCACCAGCAGAGATCGTGGGGCTGGTAATGAAAAACTGTTTTTT

J gene: TRBJ2-1
clone size: -
V gene: TRBV3-1
D gene: TRBD2
CDR3 protein: CASSHGTSGLSYNEQFF
CDR3 DNA: TGTGCCAGCAGCCACGGGACTAGCGGGCTCTCCTACAATGAGCAGTTCTTC

J gene: TRBJ1-6
clone size: many
V gene: TRBV12-3/TRBV12-4
D gene: -
CDR3 protein: CASSFQGSPLHF
CDR3 DNA: TGTGCCAGCAGTTTTCAGGGTTCACCCCTCCACTTT

J gene: TRBJ2-7
clone size: few
V gene: TRBV11-3
D gene: -
CDR3 protein: CASSRTPLRGDEQYF
CDR3 DNA: TGTGCCAGCAGCCGAACTCCCCTGAGGGGCGACGAGCAGTACTTC

J gene: TRBJ1-5
clone size: -
V gene: TRBV4-2
D gene: -
CDR3 protein: CASSLLSLVHGHRDISNQPQHF
CDR3 DNA: TGTGCCAGCAGCCTTCTATCCCTAGTACACGGTCACCGGGACATTAGCAATCAGCCCCAGCATTTT

J gene: TRBJ1-1
clone size: -
V gene: TRBV7-2
D gene: TRBD1
CDR3 protein: CASSYLPGQGNTEAFF
CDR3 DNA: TGTGCCAGCAGCTACTTACCAGGACAGGGGAACACTGAAGCTTTCTTT

J gene: TRBJ1-3
clone size: few
V gene: TRBV20-1
D gene: -
CDR3 protein: CSAPWGISGNTIYF
CDR3 DNA: TGCAGTGCTCCGTGGGGGATCTCTGGAAACACCATATATTTT

J gene: TRBJ1-3
clone size: -
V gene: TRBV30
D gene: -
CDR3 protein: CAWSPTFGNTIYF
CDR3 DNA: TGTGCCTGGAGTCCGACGTTTGGAAACACCATATATTTT

J gene: TRBJ1-3
clone size: few
V gene: TRBV4-3
D gene: -
CDR3 protein: CASSHVKAQSSGNTIYF
CDR3 DNA: TGCGCCAGCAGCCATGTTAAGGCGCAGAGCTCTGGAAACACCATATATTTT

J gene: TRBJ2-1
clone size: many
V gene: TRBV20-1
D gene: -
CDR3 protein: CSASSSGTGAWNEQFF
CDR3 DNA: TGCAGTGCCTCCTCTAGCGGGACAGGGGCCTGGAATGAGCAGTTCTTC

J gene: TRBJ2-4
clone size: many
V gene: TRBV3-1
D gene: -
CDR3 protein: CASSQESVVDIQYF
CDR3 DNA: TGTGCCAGCAGCCAAGAATCGGTGGTAGACATTCAGTACTTC

J gene: TRBJ2-7
clone size: many
V gene: TRBV7-9
D gene: -
CDR3 protein: CASTGTPSSYEQYF
CDR3 DNA: TGTGCCAGCACCGGGACACCGAGCTCCTACGAGCAGTACTTC

J gene: TRBJ2-7
clone size: -
V gene: TRBV20-1
D gene: TRBD1
CDR3 protein: CSAEETGQAYEQYF
CDR3 DNA: TGCAGTGCTGAAGAGACGGGACAGGCCTACGAGCAGTACTTC

J gene: TRBJ2-7
clone size: -
V gene: TRBV19
D gene: -
CDR3 protein: CASSLLGTPSSYEQYF
CDR3 DNA: TGTGCCAGTAGTTTACTTGGGACTCCGAGCTCCTACGAGCAGTACTTC

J gene: TRBJ2-7
clone size: few
V gene: TRBV18
D gene: TRBD1
CDR3 protein: CASSKGTGPDVEQYF
CDR3 DNA: TGTGCCAGCTCAAAAGGGACAGGGCCCGATGTGGAGCAGTACTTC

J gene: TRBJ2-3
clone size: -
V gene: TRBV7-2
D gene: -
CDR3 protein: CASSLFGSTDTQCF
CDR3 DNA: TGTGCCAGCAGCTTATTCGGGAGCACAGATACGCAGTGTTTT

J gene: TRBJ1-2
clone size: many
V gene: TRBV11-2
D gene: -
CDR3 protein: CASSPARVSGYTF
CDR3 DNA: TGTGCCAGCAGCCCTGCAAGGGTCTCAGGCTACACCTTC

J gene: TRBJ2-7
clone size: many
V gene: TRBV20-1
D gene: -
CDR3 protein: CSASLVGLNYEQYF
CDR3 DNA: TGCAGTGCTAGCTTAGTAGGGCTGAACTACGAGCAGTACTTC